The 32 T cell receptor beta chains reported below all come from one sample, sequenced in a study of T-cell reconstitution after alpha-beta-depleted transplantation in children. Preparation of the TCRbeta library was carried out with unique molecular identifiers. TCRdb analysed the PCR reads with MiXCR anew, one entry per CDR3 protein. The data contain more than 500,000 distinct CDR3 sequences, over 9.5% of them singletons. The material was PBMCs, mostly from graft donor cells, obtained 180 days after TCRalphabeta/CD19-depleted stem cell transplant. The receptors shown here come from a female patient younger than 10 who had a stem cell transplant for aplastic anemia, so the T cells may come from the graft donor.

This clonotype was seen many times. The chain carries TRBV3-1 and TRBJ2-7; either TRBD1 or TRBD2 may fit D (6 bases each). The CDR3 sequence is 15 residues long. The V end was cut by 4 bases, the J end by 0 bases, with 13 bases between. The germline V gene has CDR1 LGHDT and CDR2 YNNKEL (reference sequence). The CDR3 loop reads CASSPGDFFSYEQYF. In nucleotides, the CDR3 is TGTGCCAGCAGCCCAGGGGACTTCTTCTCCTACGAGCAGTACTTC.

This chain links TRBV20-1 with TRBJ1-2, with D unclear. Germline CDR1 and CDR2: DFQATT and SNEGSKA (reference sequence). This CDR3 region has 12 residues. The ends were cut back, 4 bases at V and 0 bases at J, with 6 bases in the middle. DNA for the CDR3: TGCAGTGCTACCGACTCTAACTATGGCTACACCTTC. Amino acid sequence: CSATDSNYGYTF.

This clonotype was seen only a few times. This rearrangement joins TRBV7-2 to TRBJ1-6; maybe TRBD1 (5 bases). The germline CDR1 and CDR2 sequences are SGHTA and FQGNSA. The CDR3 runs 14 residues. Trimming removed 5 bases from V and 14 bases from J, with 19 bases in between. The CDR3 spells CASSPIDRGETLHF. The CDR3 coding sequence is TGTGCCAGCAGCCCGATAGATCGGGGCGAGACCCTCCACTTT.

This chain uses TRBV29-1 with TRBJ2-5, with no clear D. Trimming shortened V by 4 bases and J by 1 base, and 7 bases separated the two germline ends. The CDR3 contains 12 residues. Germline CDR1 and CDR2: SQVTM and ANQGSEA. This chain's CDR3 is CSVGRFQETQYF. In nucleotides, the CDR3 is TGCAGCGTTGGACGTTTCCAAGAGACCCAGTACTTC.

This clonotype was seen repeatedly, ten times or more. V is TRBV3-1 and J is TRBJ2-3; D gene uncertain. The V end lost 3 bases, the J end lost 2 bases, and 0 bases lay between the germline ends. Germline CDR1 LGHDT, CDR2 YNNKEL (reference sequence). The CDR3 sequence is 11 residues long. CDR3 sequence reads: CASSHTDTQYF. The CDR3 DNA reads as TGTGCCAGCAGCCACACAGATACGCAGTATTTT.

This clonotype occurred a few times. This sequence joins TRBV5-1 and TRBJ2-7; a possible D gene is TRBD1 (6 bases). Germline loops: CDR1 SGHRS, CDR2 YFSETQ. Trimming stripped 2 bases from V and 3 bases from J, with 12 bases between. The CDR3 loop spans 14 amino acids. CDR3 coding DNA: TGCGCCAGCAGCTTTGACAGGACATACTACGAGCAGTACTTC. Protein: CASSFDRTYYEQYF.

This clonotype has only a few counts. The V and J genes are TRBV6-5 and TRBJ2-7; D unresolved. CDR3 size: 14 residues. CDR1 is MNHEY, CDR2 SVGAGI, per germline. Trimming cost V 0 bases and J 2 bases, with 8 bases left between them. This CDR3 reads CASSYSGNTYEQYV. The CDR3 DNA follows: TGTGCCAGCAGTTACTCGGGGAATACCTACGAGCAGTACGTC.

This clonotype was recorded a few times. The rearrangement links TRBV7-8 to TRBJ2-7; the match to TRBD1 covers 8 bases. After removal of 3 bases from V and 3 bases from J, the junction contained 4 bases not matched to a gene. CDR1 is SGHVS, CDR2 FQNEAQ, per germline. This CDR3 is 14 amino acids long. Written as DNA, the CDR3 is TGTGCCAGCAGCTTGGACAGGGTTCTCTACGAGCAGTACGTC. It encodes CASSLDRVLYEQYV.

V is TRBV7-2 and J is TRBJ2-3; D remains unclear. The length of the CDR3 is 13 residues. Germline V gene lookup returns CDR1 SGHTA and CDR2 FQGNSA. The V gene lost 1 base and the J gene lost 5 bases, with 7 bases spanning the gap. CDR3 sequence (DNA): TGTGCCAGCAGCTTAGGCCGGCGAGATACGCAGTATTTT. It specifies CASSLGRRDTQYF.

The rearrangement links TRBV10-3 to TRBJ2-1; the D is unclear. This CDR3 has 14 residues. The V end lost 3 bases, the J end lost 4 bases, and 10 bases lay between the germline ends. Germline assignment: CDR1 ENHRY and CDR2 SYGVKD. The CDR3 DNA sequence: TGTGCCATCAGTGATAGAGGCTATTACAATGAGCAGTTCTTC. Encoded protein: CAISDRGYYNEQFF.

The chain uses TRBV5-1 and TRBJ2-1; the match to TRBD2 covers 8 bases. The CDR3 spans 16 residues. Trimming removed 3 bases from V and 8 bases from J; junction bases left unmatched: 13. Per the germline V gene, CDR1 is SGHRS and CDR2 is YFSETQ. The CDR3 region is CASSSLSGGPVYEQFF. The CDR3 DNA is TGCGCCAGCAGCTCCCTTTCGGGAGGGCCTGTATATGAGCAGTTCTTC.

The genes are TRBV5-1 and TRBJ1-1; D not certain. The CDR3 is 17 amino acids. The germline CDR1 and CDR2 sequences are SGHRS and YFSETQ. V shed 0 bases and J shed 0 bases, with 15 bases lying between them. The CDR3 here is CASSLVNRGILNTEAFF. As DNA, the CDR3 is TGCGCCAGCAGCTTGGTGAACCGAGGGATTTTGAACACTGAAGCTTTCTTT.

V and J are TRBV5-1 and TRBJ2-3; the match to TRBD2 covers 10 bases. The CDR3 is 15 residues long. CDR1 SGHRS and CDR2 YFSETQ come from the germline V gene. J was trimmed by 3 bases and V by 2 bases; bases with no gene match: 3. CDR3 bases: TGCGCCAGCAGCTTACCGGGACTAGCGACAGATACGCAGTATTTT. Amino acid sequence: CASSLPGLATDTQYF.

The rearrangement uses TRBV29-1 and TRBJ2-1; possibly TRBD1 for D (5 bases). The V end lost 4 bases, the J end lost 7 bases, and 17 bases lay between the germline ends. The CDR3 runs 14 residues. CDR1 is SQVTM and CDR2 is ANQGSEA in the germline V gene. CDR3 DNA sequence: TGCAGCGTTGTGGTAGCAGGGTCCAGGAATGAGCAGTTCTTC. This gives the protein CSVVVAGSRNEQFF.

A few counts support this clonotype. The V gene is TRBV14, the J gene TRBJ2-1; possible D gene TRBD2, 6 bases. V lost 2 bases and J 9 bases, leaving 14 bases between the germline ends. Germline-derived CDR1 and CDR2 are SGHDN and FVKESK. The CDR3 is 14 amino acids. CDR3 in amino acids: CASSQFPGGAEQFF. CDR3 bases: TGTGCCAGCAGCCAATTTCCGGGCGGGGCTGAGCAGTTCTTC.

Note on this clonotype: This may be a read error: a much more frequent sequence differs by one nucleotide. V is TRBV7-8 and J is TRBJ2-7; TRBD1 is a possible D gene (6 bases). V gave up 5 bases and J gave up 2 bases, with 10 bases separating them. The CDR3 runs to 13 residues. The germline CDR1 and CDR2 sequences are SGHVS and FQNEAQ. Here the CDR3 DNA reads TGTGCCAGCAGCGTAGACAGGCCCTACGAGCAGTACTTC. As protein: CASSVDRPYEQYF. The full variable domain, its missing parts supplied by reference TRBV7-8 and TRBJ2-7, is GAGVSQSPRYKVAKRGQDVALRCDPISGHVSLFWYQQALGQGPEFLTYFQNEAQLDKSGLPSDRFFAERPEGSVSTLKIQRTQQEDSAVYLCASSVDRPYEQYFGPGTRLTVT.

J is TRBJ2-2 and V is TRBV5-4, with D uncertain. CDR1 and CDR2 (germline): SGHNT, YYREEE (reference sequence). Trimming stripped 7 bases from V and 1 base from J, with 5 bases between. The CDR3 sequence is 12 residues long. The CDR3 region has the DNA TGTGCCAGCGGTAGGAACACCGGGGAGCTGTTTTTT. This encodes CASGRNTGELFF.

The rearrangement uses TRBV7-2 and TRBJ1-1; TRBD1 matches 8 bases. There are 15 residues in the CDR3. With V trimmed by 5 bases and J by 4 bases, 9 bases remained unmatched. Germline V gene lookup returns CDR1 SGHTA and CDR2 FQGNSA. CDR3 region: CASSPVGQGGTEAFF. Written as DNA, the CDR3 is TGTGCCAGCAGCCCCGTAGGACAGGGCGGCACTGAAGCTTTCTTT.

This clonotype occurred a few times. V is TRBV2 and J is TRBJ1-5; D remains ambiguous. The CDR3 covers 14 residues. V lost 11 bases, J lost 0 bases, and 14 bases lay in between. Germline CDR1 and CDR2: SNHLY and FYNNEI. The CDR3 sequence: CASTWGNSNQPQHF. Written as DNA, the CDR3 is TGTGCCTCAACATGGGGTAATAGCAATCAGCCCCAGCATTTT.

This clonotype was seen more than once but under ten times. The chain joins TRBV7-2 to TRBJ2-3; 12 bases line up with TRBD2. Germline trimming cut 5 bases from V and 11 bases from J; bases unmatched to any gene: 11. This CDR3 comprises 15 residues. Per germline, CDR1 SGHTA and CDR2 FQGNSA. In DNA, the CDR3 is TGTGCCAGCAGCCGCCGGGACGGACTAGCGGGACGGCAGTATTTT. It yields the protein CASSRRDGLAGRQYF. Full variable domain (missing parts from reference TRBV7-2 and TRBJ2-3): GAGVSQSPSNKVTEKGKDVELRCDPISGHTALYWYRQSLGQGLEFLIYFQGNSAPDKSGLPSDRFSAERTGGSVSTLTIQRTQQEDSAVYLCASSRRDGLAGRQYFGPGTRLTVL.

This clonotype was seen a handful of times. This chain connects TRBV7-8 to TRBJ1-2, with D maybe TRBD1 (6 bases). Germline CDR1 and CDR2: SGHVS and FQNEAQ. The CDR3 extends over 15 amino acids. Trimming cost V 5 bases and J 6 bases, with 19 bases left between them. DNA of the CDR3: TGTGCCAGCAGCCAGAGTCAACCGGGGGCACATGGCTACACCTTC. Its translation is CASSQSQPGAHGYTF. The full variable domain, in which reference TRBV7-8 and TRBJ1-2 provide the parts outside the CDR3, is GAGVSQSPRYKVAKRGQDVALRCDPISGHVSLFWYQQALGQGPEFLTYFQNEAQLDKSGLPSDRFFAERPEGSVSTLKIQRTQQEDSAVYLCASSQSQPGAHGYTFGSGTRLTVV.

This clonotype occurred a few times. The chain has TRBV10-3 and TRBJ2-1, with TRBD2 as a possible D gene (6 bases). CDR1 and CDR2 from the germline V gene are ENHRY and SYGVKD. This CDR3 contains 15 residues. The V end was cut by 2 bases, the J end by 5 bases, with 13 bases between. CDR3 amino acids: CAISEARDLNNEQFF. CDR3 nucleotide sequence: TGTGCCATCAGTGAGGCACGGGACTTGAACAATGAGCAGTTCTTC.

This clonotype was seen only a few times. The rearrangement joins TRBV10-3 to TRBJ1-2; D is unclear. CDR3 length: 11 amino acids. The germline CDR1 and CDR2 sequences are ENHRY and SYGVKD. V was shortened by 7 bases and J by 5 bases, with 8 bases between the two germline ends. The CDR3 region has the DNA TGTGCCATCAAAGGGCTTTATGGCTACACCTTC. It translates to CAIKGLYGYTF.

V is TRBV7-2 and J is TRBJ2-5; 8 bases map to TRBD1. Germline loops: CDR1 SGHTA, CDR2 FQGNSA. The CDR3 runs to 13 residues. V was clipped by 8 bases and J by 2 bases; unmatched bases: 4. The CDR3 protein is CASRDRTQETQYF. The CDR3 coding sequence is TGTGCCAGCCGGGACAGGACTCAAGAGACCCAGTACTTC.

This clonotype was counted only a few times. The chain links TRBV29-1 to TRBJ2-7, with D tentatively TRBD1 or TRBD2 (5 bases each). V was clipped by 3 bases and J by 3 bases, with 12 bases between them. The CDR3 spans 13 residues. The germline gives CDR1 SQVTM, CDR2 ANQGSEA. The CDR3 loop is CSVEGVGNYEQYF. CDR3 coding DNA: TGCAGCGTTGAGGGGGTGGGGAACTACGAGCAGTACTTC.

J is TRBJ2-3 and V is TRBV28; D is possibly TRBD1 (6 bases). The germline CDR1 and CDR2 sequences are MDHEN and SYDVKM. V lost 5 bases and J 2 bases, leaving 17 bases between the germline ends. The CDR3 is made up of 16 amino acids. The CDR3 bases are TGTGCCAGCAGTCCACCCGGGACACAACCCACAGATACGCAGTATTTT. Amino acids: CASSPPGTQPTDTQYF.

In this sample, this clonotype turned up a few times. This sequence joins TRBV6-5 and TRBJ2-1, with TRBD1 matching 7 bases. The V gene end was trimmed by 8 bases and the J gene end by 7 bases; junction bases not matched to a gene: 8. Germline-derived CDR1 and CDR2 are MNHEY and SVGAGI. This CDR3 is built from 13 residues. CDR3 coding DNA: TGTGCCAGCGCCACCTGGACAGGTAATGAGCAGTTCTTC. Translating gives CASATWTGNEQFF.

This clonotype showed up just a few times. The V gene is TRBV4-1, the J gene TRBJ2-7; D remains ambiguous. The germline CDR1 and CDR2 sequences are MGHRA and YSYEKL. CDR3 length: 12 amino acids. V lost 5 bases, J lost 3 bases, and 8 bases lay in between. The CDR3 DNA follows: TGCGCCAGCAGCGAGTCTGGCTACGAGCAGTACTTC. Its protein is CASSESGYEQYF.

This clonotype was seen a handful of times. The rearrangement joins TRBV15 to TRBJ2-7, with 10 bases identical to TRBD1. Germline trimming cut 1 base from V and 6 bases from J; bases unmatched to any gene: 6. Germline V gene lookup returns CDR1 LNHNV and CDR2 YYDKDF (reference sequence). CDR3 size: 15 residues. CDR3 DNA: TGTGCCACCAGCAGAGCCGGGACAGGGGCCCTCGAGCAGTACGTC. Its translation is CATSRAGTGALEQYV.

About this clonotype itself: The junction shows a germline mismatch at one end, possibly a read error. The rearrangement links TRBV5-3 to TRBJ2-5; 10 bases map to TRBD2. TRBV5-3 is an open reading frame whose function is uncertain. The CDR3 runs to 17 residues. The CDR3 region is CARSLGLSGRAQETQYF. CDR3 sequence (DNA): TGTGCCAGGAGCTTGGGGCTCAGCGGGAGGGCCCAAGAGACCCAGTACTTC.

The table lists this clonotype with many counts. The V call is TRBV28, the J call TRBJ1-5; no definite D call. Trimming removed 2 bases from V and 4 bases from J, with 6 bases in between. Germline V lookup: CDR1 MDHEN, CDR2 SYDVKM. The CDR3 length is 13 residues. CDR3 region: CASSLAQNQPQHF. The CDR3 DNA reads TGTGCCAGCAGTTTAGCCCAAAATCAGCCCCAGCATTTT.

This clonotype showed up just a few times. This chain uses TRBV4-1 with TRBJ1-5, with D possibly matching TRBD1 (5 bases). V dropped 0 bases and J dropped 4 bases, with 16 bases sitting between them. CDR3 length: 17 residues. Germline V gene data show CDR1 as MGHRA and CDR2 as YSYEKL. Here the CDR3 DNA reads TGCGCCAGCAGCCAAGATTATAATAGGGGACTAAATCAGCCCCAGCATTTT. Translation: CASSQDYNRGLNQPQHF.